This is a list of T cell receptor beta chains from one sample in a study of a mutant IDH1 vaccine in newly diagnosed glioma. Their antigen targets remain unknown. Generated by immunoSEQ multiplex PCR, the TCRdb table keeps only in-frame clones and is missing some. The table has 60,000 or so clones, 80% to 85% seen once; the top ten hold roughly 8.4%. The material sequenced was PBMCs, taken from a glioma patient whose treatment included an IDH1 peptide vaccine. These receptors all stem from a middle-aged woman with glioma. Some clones in this sample may be carry-over from other donors' samples. Each CDR3 is given with its conserved first and last residue. D genes are given only for firm matches. For some rows the clone size is stated as once, few or many, or as a class when expanded; others skip it.

d_call	v_call	cdr3_length	j_call	clone_size	cdr3_aa	cdr3_nt
NA	TRBV20-1	11	TRBJ2-5	NA	CSLGRGETQYF	TGCAGTTTGGGGAGAGGAGAGACCCAGTACTTC
NA	TRBV18	16	TRBJ1-4	NA	CASSHPNQRRGEKLFF	TGTGCCAGCTCACACCCTAACCAGAGGAGGGGTGAAAAACTGTTTTTT
TRBD1	TRBV4-1	15	TRBJ1-5	NA	CASSHPDRVNQPQHF	TGCGCCAGCAGCCACCCGGACAGGGTCAATCAGCCCCAGCATTTT
NA	TRBV10-3	14	TRBJ1-6	NA	CAIRVGGQNSPLHF	TGTGCCATCAGGGTAGGGGGGCAGAATTCACCCCTCCACTTT
TRBD1	TRBV6-6	16	TRBJ2-2	few	CASSYYDRDSTGELFF	TGTGCCAGCAGTTACTATGACAGGGATTCCACCGGGGAGCTGTTTTTT
NA	TRBV29-1	14	TRBJ1-2	NA	CSVEDSRTWSGYTF	TGCAGCGTTGAAGACTCACGGACATGGAGTGGCTACACCTTC
NA	TRBV7-3	15	TRBJ2-7	NA	CASSLYSAGSYEQYF	TGTGCCAGCAGCTTATATTCGGCGGGTAGCTACGAGCAGTACTTC
TRBD1	TRBV14	16	TRBJ2-3	NA	CASSQEGQGVADTQYF	TGTGCCAGCAGCCAAGAAGGACAGGGAGTGGCAGATACGCAGTATTTT
TRBD2	TRBV30	16	TRBJ2-3	NA	CAWTRGRGTSTDTQYF	TGTGCCTGGACCCGCGGGAGGGGGACTAGCACAGATACGCAGTATTTT
TRBD1	TRBV5-5	15	TRBJ1-6	NA	CASSWRTGKNSPLHF	TGTGCCAGCAGTTGGAGGACAGGGAAGAATTCACCCCTCCACTTT
NA	TRBV27	15	TRBJ2-7	NA	CASSLGTANSYEQYF	TGTGCCAGCAGTTTGGGAACAGCCAACTCCTACGAGCAGTACTTC
NA	TRBV27	10	TRBJ2-7	NA	CARKNAEQYF	TGTGCCAGGAAGAACGCCGAGCAGTACTTC
NA	TRBV6-1	12	TRBJ2-2	NA	CASSAPTGELFF	TGTGCCAGCAGTGCCCCAACCGGGGAGCTGTTTTTT
TRBD1	TRBV2	16	TRBJ1-1	NA	CASSPPRTGWNTEAFF	TGTGCCAGCAGTCCCCCCAGGACAGGGTGGAACACTGAAGCTTTCTTT
NA	TRBV5-5	15	TRBJ2-5	NA	CASSLAGLHQETQYF	TGTGCCAGCAGCTTGGCAGGGCTCCACCAAGAGACCCAGTACTTC
NA	TRBV10-1	14	TRBJ2-7	NA	CASQARDRSHEQYF	TGCGCCAGCCAGGCCAGGGATAGATCCCACGAGCAGTACTTC
NA	TRBV29-1	15	TRBJ1-3	NA	CSVEAELPSGNTIYF	TGCAGCGTTGAAGCGGAGTTACCCTCTGGAAACACCATATATTTT
NA	TRBV27	16	TRBJ1-6	NA	CASSLIFGGQNSPLHF	TGTGCCAGCAGCCTTATATTTGGGGGGCAGAATTCACCCCTCCACTTT
TRBD1	TRBV29-1	12	TRBJ1-2	NA	CSVGAGGSGYTF	TGCAGCGTTGGTGCAGGGGGCTCTGGCTACACCTTC
NA	TRBV6-1	14	TRBJ1-3	NA	CASTQRAAGNTIYF	TGTGCCAGCACCCAGAGAGCCGCTGGAAACACCATATATTTT
NA	TRBV27	11	TRBJ1-2	NA	CASRGRDGYTF	TGTGCCAGCAGGGGGCGGGATGGCTACACCTTC
NA	TRBV30	12	TRBJ1-6	NA	CAGNRDVGALHF	TGTGCCGGGAACAGGGACGTGGGCGCCCTCCACTTT
TRBD2	TRBV18	15	TRBJ2-1	NA	CASSPLAGGYNEQFF	TGTGCCAGCTCACCACTGGCGGGGGGATACAATGAGCAGTTCTTC
TRBD1	TRBV5-4	11	TRBJ1-1	NA	CGTGVNTEAFF	TGTGGCACAGGGGTGAACACTGAAGCTTTCTTT
NA	TRBV25-1	12	TRBJ1-5	few	CASSDGGQPQHF	TGTGCCAGCAGTGATGGGGGGCAGCCCCAGCATTTT
NA	TRBV15	19	TRBJ2-5	NA	CATSRDLGQHIPYQETQYF	TGTGCCACCAGCAGAGATTTAGGACAGCACATACCGTACCAAGAGACCCAGTACTTC
NA	TRBV9	13	TRBJ1-1	NA	CASSSVGRTEAFF	TGTGCCAGCAGCTCAGTTGGGAGGACTGAAGCTTTCTTT
TRBD2	TRBV2	15	TRBJ2-5	NA	CASSGLAGGQETQYF	TGTGCCAGCAGTGGTCTAGCGGGGGGCCAAGAGACCCAGTACTTC
NA	TRBV30	13	TRBJ1-1	NA	CAGRGALNTEAFF	TGTGCCGGGAGGGGAGCTTTGAACACTGAAGCTTTCTTT
NA	TRBV5-1	12	TRBJ2-5	NA	CASRAEAETQYF	TGCGCCAGCAGGGCAGAGGCAGAGACCCAGTACTTC
NA	TRBV6-1	13	TRBJ2-3	once	CASSERSTDTQYF	TGTGCCAGCAGTGAACGCTCCACAGATACGCAGTATTTT
TRBD1	TRBV5-5	14	TRBJ2-7	NA	CASSLGTASYEQYF	TGTGCCAGCAGCTTAGGGACAGCCAGCTACGAGCAGTACTTC
NA	TRBV27	13	TRBJ2-7	few	CASSLRQPYEQYF	TGTGCCAGCAGTCTTCGACAGCCCTACGAGCAGTACTTC
TRBD1	TRBV5-1	18	TRBJ1-1	NA	CASSLQGFPQGVGTEAFF	TGCGCCAGCAGCTTGCAGGGGTTTCCCCAGGGGGTCGGGACTGAAGCTTTCTTT
NA	TRBV5-6	14	TRBJ1-6	NA	CASSLWAGNSPLHF	TGTGCCAGCAGCCTATGGGCCGGAAATTCACCCCTCCACTTT
NA	TRBV5-4	14	TRBJ1-1	NA	CASSPTSGNTEAFF	TGTGCCAGCAGCCCGACCTCGGGGAACACTGAAGCTTTCTTT
NA	TRBV6-5	16	TRBJ1-2	NA	CASSYGGNLVGYGYTF	TGTGCCAGCAGTTACGGGGGGAATCTTGTCGGCTATGGCTACACCTTC
NA	TRBV5-1	13	TRBJ1-1	NA	CASSLDMDTEAFF	TGCGCCAGCAGCTTGGATATGGATACTGAAGCTTTCTTT
TRBD1	TRBV5-4	15	TRBJ2-5	NA	CASSSTGALQETQYF	TGTGCCAGCAGCTCGACAGGGGCCTTACAAGAGACCCAGTACTTC
NA	TRBV7-3	14	TRBJ2-3	NA	CASSQGGAADTQYF	TGTGCCAGCAGCCAGGGGGGCGCCGCAGATACGCAGTATTTT
NA	TRBV18	13	TRBJ1-2	NA	CASSLQDKGGYTF	TGTGCCAGCTCACTACAGGATAAGGGAGGCTACACCTTC
TRBD1	TRBV6-6	15	TRBJ2-7	NA	CASSDRDRGGYEQYF	TGTGCCAGCAGCGACCGGGACAGGGGGGGCTACGAGCAGTACTTC
NA	TRBV6-6	16	TRBJ2-7	NA	CASSYLGGLSSYEQYF	TGTGCCAGCAGTTATTTGGGGGGCCTGAGCTCCTACGAGCAGTACTTC
NA	TRBV4-1	14	TRBJ2-5	NA	CASSQDRGFETQYF	TGCGCCAGCAGCCAAGATCGTGGTTTTGAGACCCAGTACTTC